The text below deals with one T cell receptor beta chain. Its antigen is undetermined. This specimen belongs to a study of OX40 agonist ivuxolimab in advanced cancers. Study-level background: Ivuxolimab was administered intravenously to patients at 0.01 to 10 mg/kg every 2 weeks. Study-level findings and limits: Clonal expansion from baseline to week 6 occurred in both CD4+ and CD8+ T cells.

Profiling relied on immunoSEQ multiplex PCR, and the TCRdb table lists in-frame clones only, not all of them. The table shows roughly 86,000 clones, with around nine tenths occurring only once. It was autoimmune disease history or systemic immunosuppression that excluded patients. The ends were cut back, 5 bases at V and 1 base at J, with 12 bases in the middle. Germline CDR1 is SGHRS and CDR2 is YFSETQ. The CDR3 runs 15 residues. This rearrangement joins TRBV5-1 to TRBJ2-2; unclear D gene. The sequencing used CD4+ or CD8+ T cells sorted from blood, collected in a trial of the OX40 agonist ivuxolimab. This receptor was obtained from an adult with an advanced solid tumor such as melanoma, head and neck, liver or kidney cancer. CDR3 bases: TGCGCCAGCAGGCTTAGGAGTGGGAACACCGGGGAGCTGTTTTTT. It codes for CASRLRSGNTGELFF.